What follows are 21 T cell receptor beta chains derived from one specimen sequenced in a study of human T cells and chemical hapten exposure. Time point given: patch test 1, 2 weeks after DPC sensitization. The treatment here: therapeutic diphenylcyclopropenone sensitization with weekly scalp DPC. TCRdb called the RACE reads again in MiXCR, with one record for every CDR3 protein. The profile shows roughly 180,000 distinct CDR3 sequences, about a fifth of them singletons. The sequencing here drew on whole blood, taken in connection with sensitization to the hapten diphenylcyclopropenone (DPC). The receptor set was obtained from a woman in her forties or fifties with alopecia areata. Some clones in this sample may be carry-over from other donors' samples.

The table lists this clonotype with a few counts. CDR3 bases: TGTGCCAGCAGCCAAGATCGGGGGTACCACGAGCAGTACTTC. It specifies CASSQDRGYHEQYF. The chain recombines TRBV14 with TRBJ2-7, with TRBD2 as a possible D gene (6 bases). Trimming shortened V by 0 bases and J by 5 bases, and 11 bases separated the two germline ends. CDR1 and CDR2 (germline): SGHDN, FVKESK. The CDR3 loop spans 14 amino acids.

This chain links TRBV10-3 with TRBJ2-3, with D perhaps matching TRBD2 (6 bases). V lost 7 bases to trimming and J lost 2 bases, with 13 bases between them. In germline, CDR1 is ENHRY, CDR2 SYGVKD. The CDR3 covers 14 residues. The CDR3 bases are TGTGCCATCAAGGTCCCGGGAGACACAGATACGCAGTATTTT. Amino acids: CAIKVPGDTDTQYF.

This clonotype was recorded many times. The chain carries TRBV20-1 and TRBJ1-3; 10 nucleotides match TRBD1. The length of the CDR3 is 14 residues. J was trimmed by 4 bases and V by 6 bases; bases with no gene match: 6. The germline V gene encodes CDR1 DFQATT and CDR2 SNEGSKA (reference sequence). In DNA form, the CDR3 reads TGCAGTGCCCCGGGGACAGGGGAAGGAAACACCATATATTTT. It yields the protein CSAPGTGEGNTIYF.

The table lists this clonotype with a few counts. An end of the junction differs from the germline gene, which may be a read error. V gene TRBV7-9 combines with J gene TRBJ2-6, with a weak D call TRBD1 (6 bases). The CDR3 sequence is 16 residues long. Per the germline V gene, CDR1 is SEHNR and CDR2 is FQNEAQ (reference sequence). CDR3 protein: CASTLRTVGGANVLTF. The CDR3 DNA is TGTGCCAGCACCTTACGGACAGTCGGTGGGGCCAACGTCCTGACTTTC.

The chain uses TRBV29-1 and TRBJ2-7; the D call may be TRBD1 or TRBD2 (5 bases each). Germline V gives CDR1 SQVTM, CDR2 ANQGSEA. CDR3 length equals 11 residues. V was trimmed by 8 bases and J by 11 bases, leaving 19 bases between them. The chain's CDR3 is CSPGTPFGEYF. CDR3 nucleotides: TGCAGCCCCGGGACGCCATTCGGGGAGTACTTC.

The J gene is TRBJ2-3, the V gene TRBV7-9, with TRBD2 matching 12 bases. The CDR3 loop spans 16 amino acids. Trimming at V came to 6 bases and at J to 2 bases, leaving 6 bases not matched to a gene. CDR1 and CDR2 (germline): SEHNR, FQNEAQ (reference sequence). The CDR3 is CASRLTSGRTTDTQYF. In DNA, the CDR3 is TGTGCCAGCAGGTTGACTAGCGGGAGAACCACAGATACGCAGTATTTT.

The chain employs TRBV7-9 and TRBJ2-1, with D perhaps matching TRBD2 (6 bases). The CDR3 totals 15 residues. The germline V gene has CDR1 SEHNR and CDR2 FQNEAQ (reference sequence). Trimming pared 3 bases from V and 4 bases from J, leaving 13 bases between. The DNA of the CDR3 is TGTGCCAGCAGCTTCTCTCGGGGGTCGTACAATGAGCAGTTCTTC. It encodes CASSFSRGSYNEQFF.

This clonotype was counted only a few times. This chain links TRBV7-9 with TRBJ2-5; no reliable D call. The V end lost 2 bases, the J end lost 2 bases, and 12 bases lay between the germline ends. The CDR3 sequence is 15 residues long. Germline CDR1 reads SEHNR; CDR2 reads FQNEAQ (reference sequence). In DNA form, the CDR3 reads TGTGCCAGCAGCTTAAGTTTGGCACTTCAAGAGACCCAGTACTTC. Translation gives CASSLSLALQETQYF.

There are a few counts of this clonotype. The chain employs TRBV7-9 and TRBJ1-1, with 7 bases lining up with TRBD1. The CDR3 loop spans 15 amino acids. J was trimmed by 1 base and V by 4 bases; bases with no gene match: 6. Germline CDR1 is SEHNR and CDR2 is FQNEAQ (reference sequence). DNA for the CDR3: TGTGCCAGCAGCTCAAGACAGGGAACGAACACTGAAGCTTTCTTT. It translates to CASSSRQGTNTEAFF.

This chain joins TRBV5-4 and TRBJ2-1; TRBD2 matches at 12 bases. This CDR3 region has 15 residues. V lost 4 bases to trimming and J lost 6 bases; unmatched junction nucleotides: 5. Germline CDR1 SGHNT, CDR2 YYREEE (reference sequence). The CDR3 sequence: CASSKTSGRINEQFF. The CDR3 DNA is TGTGCCAGCAGCAAGACTAGCGGGAGAATCAATGAGCAGTTCTTC.

The table lists this clonotype with a few counts. The CDR3 is CASSPASGNEQFF. For the CDR3, the DNA is TGTGCCAGCTCACCGGCAAGCGGCAATGAGCAGTTCTTC. V and J are TRBV18 and TRBJ2-1, with a tentative D call TRBD2 (5 bases). V was trimmed by 3 bases and J by 6 bases, leaving 9 bases between them. Germline V gives CDR1 KGHSH, CDR2 LQKENI. The CDR3 is made up of 13 amino acids.

This chain links TRBV7-9 with TRBJ2-1; D uncertain. Germline-derived CDR1 and CDR2 are SEHNR and FQNEAQ (reference sequence). Trimming left V 2 bases short and J 9 bases short, with 8 bases between. This CDR3 contains 12 residues. CDR3 in amino acids: CASSLLVAEQFF. The CDR3 region has the DNA TGTGCCAGCAGCTTATTGGTCGCTGAGCAGTTCTTC.

This clonotype has only a few counts. The rearrangement uses TRBV6-5 and TRBJ1-2; 7 bases fit TRBD1. V was clipped by 7 bases and J by 4 bases; unmatched bases: 9. Germline-derived CDR1 and CDR2 are MNHEY and SVGAGI. There are 14 residues in the CDR3. The CDR3 protein is CASKEGQSVYGYTF. The CDR3 coding sequence is TGTGCCAGCAAAGAGGGACAGTCCGTCTATGGCTACACCTTC.

The chain joins TRBV6-5 to TRBJ2-7; 7 positions agree with TRBD2. Trimming removed 0 bases from V and 4 bases from J; junction bases left unmatched: 6. The CDR3 has 15 amino acids. CDR1 is MNHEY and CDR2 is SVGAGI in the germline V gene. The CDR3 loop is CASSYSAGRLYEQYF. CDR3 DNA: TGTGCCAGCAGTTACTCAGCGGGAAGACTGTACGAGCAGTACTTC.

The chain carries TRBV29-1 and TRBJ2-7; 7 bases line up with TRBD1. CDR1 SQVTM and CDR2 ANQGSEA come from the germline V gene. The CDR3 sequence is 14 residues long. V was pared by 4 bases and J by 0 bases, with 6 bases of the junction left unmatched. The CDR3 protein is CSVVRGLSSYEQYF. The CDR3 DNA sequence: TGCAGCGTTGTTAGGGGGCTGTCCTCCTACGAGCAGTACTTC.

This sequence joins TRBV29-1 and TRBJ1-1; TRBD1 agrees at 7 bases. CDR1 is SQVTM and CDR2 is ANQGSEA in the germline V gene. This CDR3 has 15 amino acids. Trimming at V came to 6 bases and at J to 4 bases, leaving 14 bases not matched to a gene. CDR3 residues: CSVQGLPGGGTEAFF. The DNA of the CDR3 is TGCAGCGTCCAGGGACTGCCAGGGGGGGGCACTGAAGCTTTCTTT.

This clonotype was counted many times. The V and J genes are TRBV27 and TRBJ2-2; D is unclear. This CDR3 has 14 amino acids. Germline V CDR1 and CDR2: MNHEY, SMNVEV (reference sequence). V was pared by 3 bases and J by 1 base, with 6 bases between. DNA of the CDR3: TGTGCCAGCAGTTTCCGGGTGAACACCGGGGAGCTGTTTTTT. This gives the protein CASSFRVNTGELFF.

This clonotype occurred a few times. V gene TRBV21-1 combines with J gene TRBJ2-1. TRBV21-1 is marked as a pseudogene. The CDR3 spans 12 residues. CDR3 residues: CASSTDPSEQFF. The CDR3 DNA reads TGTGCCAGCAGCACGGACCCGAGTGAGCAGTTCTTC.

This clonotype appeared a few times. The V gene is TRBV5-1, the J gene TRBJ1-1; D unclear. Per the germline V gene, CDR1 is SGHRS and CDR2 is YFSETQ. The CDR3 length is 14 residues. V gave up 0 bases and J gave up 0 bases, with 6 bases separating them. The DNA for the CDR3 is TGCGCCAGCAGCTTGGCTTTTATGAACACTGAAGCTTTCTTT. Translation gives CASSLAFMNTEAFF. Full variable domain (remainder filled in from reference TRBV5-1 and TRBJ1-1): KAGVTQTPRYLIKTRGQQVTLSCSPISGHRSVSWYQQTPGQGLQFLFEYFSETQRNKGNFPGRFSGRQFSNSRSEMNVSTLELGDSALYLCASSLAFMNTEAFFGQGTRLTVV.

The rearrangement links TRBV27 to TRBJ2-7; tentatively, D is TRBD1 or TRBD2 (5 bases each). Trimming took off 5 bases at V and 4 bases at J, with 18 bases between the two ends. CDR3 length equals 15 residues. Germline values: CDR1 MNHEY, CDR2 SMNVEV (reference sequence). The CDR3 is CASSTLSGTLYEQYF. CDR3 in DNA: TGTGCCAGCAGTACGCTCTCCGGGACGTTATACGAGCAGTACTTC.

Only a few counts were recorded for this clonotype. The V gene is TRBV7-2, the J gene TRBJ1-6, with D perhaps matching TRBD1 (5 bases). Per germline, CDR1 SGHTA and CDR2 FQGNSA. This CDR3 has 15 amino acids. Trimming took off 3 bases at V and 5 bases at J, with 11 bases between the two ends. The CDR3 DNA follows: TGTGCCAGCAGCTTGGGTAGGGGCGATAATTCACCCCTCCACTTT. It translates to CASSLGRGDNSPLHF.